One and the same sample provided the 18 T cell receptor beta chains below, sequenced in a study of blood T cell repertoires in COVID-19. The method was immunoSEQ multiplex PCR; TCRdb's version includes in-frame clones alone and lacks a portion of them. This table holds some 99,000 clones, around 90% found once. The sequenced sample consisted of peripheral blood. These receptors were collected from a man aged 65 to 79 with acute or convalescent COVID-19.

The chain recombines TRBV19 with TRBJ1-5; 9 positions match TRBD1. CDR3 length: 14 amino acids. The J segment lost 5 bases and the V segment lost 8 bases, leaving 7 bases of the junction unmatched. Germline CDR1 LNHDA, CDR2 SQIVND (reference sequence). The CDR3 reads CASLDRGSYQPQHF. The DNA of the CDR3 is TGTGCCAGTTTGGACAGGGGTTCTTATCAGCCCCAGCATTTT.

The chain links TRBV6-6 to TRBJ1-6, with D possibly TRBD1 on 6 matching bases. The germline CDR1 and CDR2 sequences are MNHNY and SVGAGI (reference sequence). V was shortened by 5 bases and J by 0 bases, with 14 bases between the two germline ends. CDR3 length equals 17 residues. The CDR3 sequence is CASSPPDRSSYNSPLHF. The CDR3 DNA is TGTGCCAGCAGTCCCCCCGACAGGAGCTCCTATAATTCACCCCTCCACTTT.

The chain couples TRBV5-1 to TRBJ1-3; no reliable D call. Germline CDR1 reads SGHRS; CDR2 reads YFSETQ. CDR3 length: 16 residues. Trimming shortened V by 3 bases and J by 4 bases, and 17 bases separated the two germline ends. The CDR3 spells CASSSRAGVSGNTIYF. CDR3 in DNA: TGCGCCAGCAGCTCCCGGGCCGGGGTTTCGGGAAACACCATATATTTT.

The chain employs TRBV2 and TRBJ1-1; 8 nucleotides align to TRBD1. The V gene end was trimmed by 7 bases and the J gene end by 11 bases; junction bases not matched to a gene: 6. The CDR3 runs 11 residues. Germline V CDR1 and CDR2: SNHLY, FYNNEI. The CDR3: CASTRDRWAFF. DNA for the CDR3: TGTGCCAGCACCCGGGACAGGTGGGCTTTCTTT.

J is TRBJ1-2 and V is TRBV6-5; 12 bases agree with TRBD1. The germline V gene has CDR1 MNHEY and CDR2 SVGAGI. There are 14 residues in the CDR3. Losses at the gene ends were 4 bases for V and 6 bases for J; bases not matched to a gene: 3. For the CDR3, the DNA is TGTGCCAGCAGTTCCCGGGACAGGGGGCATGGCTACACCTTC. This translates into CASSSRDRGHGYTF.

The CDR3, as DNA: TGCGCCAGCAGCTTAGTGGACAGGGGTGAAAAACTGTTTTTT. It yields the protein CASSLVDRGEKLFF. The rearrangement links TRBV5-1 to TRBJ1-4; the match to TRBD1 covers 9 bases. V was clipped by 2 bases and J by 7 bases; unmatched bases: 3. This CDR3 is built from 14 residues. Germline values: CDR1 SGHRS, CDR2 YFSETQ.

The chain couples TRBV12-3 or TRBV12-4 to TRBJ1-5; D is perhaps TRBD1 (5 bases). Trimming stripped 5 bases from V and 8 bases from J, with 10 bases between. The length of the CDR3 is 12 residues. The CDR3 DNA reads TGTGCCAGCAGTAGACTCAGGGAGCCCCAGCATTTT. This gives the protein CASSRLREPQHF.

CDR3 residues: CASSEAVVIGSYEQYF. The CDR3 region has the DNA TGTGCCAGCAGTGAAGCGGTCGTTATCGGTTCCTACGAGCAGTACTTC. The chain recombines TRBV2 with TRBJ2-7; D remains unclear. The CDR3 contains 16 residues. CDR1 SNHLY and CDR2 FYNNEI come from the germline V gene. V lost 0 bases and J lost 1, with 13 bases in between. Drawing the rest from reference TRBV2 and TRBJ2-7, the complete variable domain is EPEVTQTPSHQVTQMGQEVILRCVPISNHLYFYWYRQILGQKVEFLVSFYNNEISEKSEIFDDQFSVERPDGSNFTLKIRSTKLEDSAMYFCASSEAVVIGSYEQYFGPGTRLTVT.

The chain combines TRBV9 with TRBJ1-2; D ambiguous. Germline V gives CDR1 SGDLS, CDR2 YYNGEE. The CDR3 extends over 14 amino acids. Trimming took off 0 bases at V and 2 bases at J, with 8 bases between the two ends. The CDR3 DNA sequence: TGTGCCAGCAGCGTAGGAAGAGAGAACTATGGCTACACCTTC. It encodes CASSVGRENYGYTF.

This clone was recorded a few times. The chain has TRBV7-2 and TRBJ2-1; TRBD2 aligns across 13 bases. With 4 bases clipped from V and 8 bases from J, the junction kept 2 bases outside the gene matches. Germline V lookup: CDR1 SGHTA, CDR2 FQGNSA. The CDR3 runs 14 residues. CDR3 sequence (DNA): TGTGCCAGCAGCTCGACTAGCGGGGGGTATGAGCAGTTCTTC. This encodes CASSSTSGGYEQFF.

The rearrangement joins TRBV11-2 to TRBJ2-2; D might be TRBD1 (6 bases). The germline V gene has CDR1 SGHAT and CDR2 FQNNGV. There are 15 residues in the CDR3. V was trimmed by 5 bases and J by 6 bases, leaving 16 bases between them. Written as DNA, the CDR3 is TGTGCCAGCAGCCCACGCGGAGCAGGGGCCGGGGAGCTGTTTTTT. The encoded protein is CASSPRGAGAGELFF.

This rearrangement joins TRBV27 to TRBJ2-5; D might be TRBD1 (6 bases). Germline CDR1 is MNHEY and CDR2 is SMNVEV (reference sequence). This CDR3 is built from 16 residues. The V gene lost 0 bases and the J gene lost 2 bases, with 13 bases spanning the gap. In DNA form, the CDR3 reads TGTGCCAGCAGTTTATCACGCCTACAGGGACAAGAGACCCAGTACTTC. Its protein is CASSLSRLQGQETQYF.

V and J are TRBV28 and TRBJ1-5, with no clear D. The CDR3 has 12 amino acids. Germline V gene lookup returns CDR1 MDHEN and CDR2 SYDVKM. Deletions cut 3 bases from V and 9 bases from J, with 9 bases between. CDR3 region: CASSFSFGPQHF. The CDR3 DNA follows: TGTGCCAGCAGTTTTAGCTTCGGGCCCCAGCATTTT.

The chain couples TRBV11-2 to TRBJ2-3; D possibly corresponds to TRBD2 (5 bases). The V gene's germline CDR1 is SGHAT and CDR2 FQNNGV. The V gene lost 7 bases and the J gene lost 4 bases, with 9 bases spanning the gap. The CDR3 sequence is 12 residues long. The CDR3 loop is CASTGEADTQYF. DNA for the CDR3: TGTGCCAGCACCGGGGAAGCAGATACGCAGTATTTT.

The genes are TRBV11-2 and TRBJ2-3, with 8 bases fitting TRBD2. This CDR3 is built from 15 residues. The V segment lost 5 bases and the J segment 5 bases; nucleotides outside the gene matches: 9. The germline CDR1 and CDR2 sequences are SGHAT and FQNNGV. CDR3: CASSTPGLEGDTQYF. For the CDR3, the DNA is TGTGCCAGCAGCACACCGGGACTAGAGGGAGATACGCAGTATTTT. Based on the CDR3 plus reference TRBV11-2 and TRBJ2-3, the full variable domain is EAGVAQSPRYKIIEKRQSVAFWCNPISGHATLYWYQQILGQGPKLLIQFQNNGVVDDSQLPKDRFSAERLKGVDSTLKIQPAKLEDSAVYLCASSTPGLEGDTQYFGPGTRLTVL.

The V call is TRBV11-1, the J call TRBJ2-1, with TRBD2 matching over 9 bases. The germline V gene has CDR1 SGHAT and CDR2 FQDESV (reference sequence). After removal of 4 bases from V and 9 bases from J, the junction contained 13 bases not matched to a gene. CDR3 length equals 16 residues. The CDR3 bases are TGTGCCAGCAGCTCCCCGGTTTGGCGGGGGGGCGGTGAGCAGTTCTTC. Translation: CASSSPVWRGGGEQFF.

The rearrangement links TRBV9 to TRBJ1-6; 7 bases are shared with TRBD1. The CDR3 length is 14 residues. From germline, CDR1 is SGDLS and CDR2 YYNGEE. Trimming cost V 4 bases and J 7 bases; bases outside gene matches: 5. The CDR3 here is CASSWDSLNSPLHF. The CDR3 region has the DNA TGTGCCAGCAGCTGGGACAGCCTCAATTCACCCCTCCACTTT.

V and J are TRBV30 and TRBJ1-5; D is undetermined. The CDR3 consists of 12 residues. CDR1 GTSNPN and CDR2 SVGIG come from the germline V gene (reference sequence). The V gene lost 2 bases and the J gene lost 6 bases, with 8 bases spanning the gap. This CDR3 is CAWSPAGQPQHF. For the CDR3, the DNA is TGTGCCTGGAGTCCTGCGGGTCAGCCCCAGCATTTT.